This passage covers 10 T cell receptor beta chains from one sample sequenced in a study of blood T cell repertoires in COVID-19. Sequencing used immunoSEQ multiplex PCR; TCRdb keeps in-frame clones, though not all of them. The sample holds 400,000 to 550,000 clones, about 85% seen once. What was sequenced was PBMCs or T cells enriched from blood (not recorded which). These receptor sequences come from a woman under 30 with acute COVID-19.

This clone was picked up one time. This chain connects TRBV24-1 to TRBJ2-1; tentative D call: TRBD1 (6 bases). Germline CDR1 reads KGHDR; CDR2 reads SFDVKD. The CDR3 has 16 residues. V was shortened by 7 bases and J by 0 bases, with 15 bases between the two germline ends. CDR3 in DNA: TGTGCCACCAGACCTAATACAGGGAGCTCCTACAATGAGCAGTTCTTC. Encoded protein: CATRPNTGSSYNEQFF.

This chain joins TRBV3-1 (or the pseudogene TRBV3-2) and TRBJ2-3; D gene uncertain. The CDR3 is made up of 13 amino acids. With 1 base removed from V and 3 bases from J, the gap between germline ends came to 5 bases. The V gene's germline CDR1 is LGHDT and CDR2 YNNKEL (reference sequence). CDR3: CASSQAETDTQYF. DNA of the CDR3: TGTGCCAGCAGCCAAGCAGAAACAGATACGCAGTATTTT.

The rearrangement links TRBV11-1 to TRBJ2-2; unclear D gene. The CDR3 is made up of 14 amino acids. From germline, CDR1 is SGHAT and CDR2 FQDESV (reference sequence). The ends were cut back, 7 bases at V and 7 bases at J, with 16 bases in the middle. The CDR3 region has the DNA TGTGCCAGCACCTCTAGTCGAAATCACGGGGAGCTGTTTTTT. Amino acid sequence: CASTSSRNHGELFF.

The chain links TRBV3-1 (or the pseudogene TRBV3-2) to TRBJ1-2; maybe TRBD1 (6 bases). V was shortened by 5 bases and J by 4 bases, with 14 bases between the two germline ends. The CDR3 covers 14 residues. Germline values: CDR1 LGHDT, CDR2 YNNKEL (reference sequence). CDR3 nucleotides: TGTGCCAGCAGCGACCTGGACAGCTTCTATGGCTACACCTTC. It specifies CASSDLDSFYGYTF.

The V gene is TRBV30, the J gene TRBJ2-5, with 7 bases matching TRBD1. With 3 bases clipped from V and 2 bases from J, the junction kept 3 bases outside the gene matches. The CDR3 spans 13 residues. Germline CDR1 GTSNPN, CDR2 SVGIG (reference sequence). This chain's CDR3 is CAWRVQGQETQYF. The CDR3, as DNA: TGTGCCTGGAGGGTACAGGGGCAAGAGACCCAGTACTTC. Full variable domain (outside the CDR3, taken from reference TRBV30 and TRBJ2-5): SQTIHQWPATLVQPVGSPLSLECTVEGTSNPNLYWYRQAAGRGLQLLFYSVGIGQISSEVPQNLSASRPQDRQFILSSKKLLLSDSGFYLCAWRVQGQETQYFGPGTRLLVL.

The J gene is TRBJ1-1, the V gene TRBV7-9; D is possibly TRBD1 (5 bases). The CDR3 loop spans 14 amino acids. The V gene's germline CDR1 is SEHNR and CDR2 FQNEAQ (reference sequence). V lost 2 bases and J lost 6, with 13 bases in between. The CDR3 reads CASSLSGRASEAFF. Here the CDR3 DNA reads TGTGCCAGCAGCTTATCAGGGAGGGCATCTGAAGCTTTCTTT.

The chain combines TRBV6-1 with TRBJ2-7; 8 nucleotides agree with TRBD2. CDR1 MNHNS and CDR2 SASEGT come from the germline V gene. This CDR3 region has 15 residues. Germline trimming cut 3 bases from V and 4 bases from J; bases unmatched to any gene: 8. CDR3 protein: CASSDHSGIIYEQYF. For the CDR3, the DNA is TGTGCCAGCAGTGACCATAGCGGGATAATTTACGAGCAGTACTTC.

The gene calls are TRBV27 and TRBJ1-4; 8 bases are shared with TRBD1. The trim removed 6 bases at V and 7 bases at J, leaving 19 bases unmatched. The CDR3 is 18 residues long. Looked up from germline, CDR1 is MNHEY and CDR2 is SMNVEV (reference sequence). The CDR3 nucleotides are TGTGCCAGCAGCAAGACCCCCTCATTGACAGGGGCGAGTGAAAAACTGTTTTTT. It translates to CASSKTPSLTGASEKLFF. Drawing the rest from reference TRBV27 and TRBJ1-4, the complete variable domain is EAQVTQNPRYLITVTGKKLTVTCSQNMNHEYMSWYRQDPGLGLRQIYYSMNVEVTDKGDVPEGYKVSRKEKRNFPLILESPSPNQTSLYFCASSKTPSLTGASEKLFFGSGTQLSVL.

The gene calls are TRBV3-1 (or the pseudogene TRBV3-2) and TRBJ1-6, with D perhaps TRBD1 (5 bases). This CDR3 contains 14 residues. From germline, CDR1 is LGHDT and CDR2 YNNKEL (reference sequence). With 2 bases removed from V and 6 bases from J, the gap between germline ends came to 8 bases. The CDR3 sequence is CASSQKGSNSPLHF. CDR3 sequence (DNA): TGTGCCAGCAGCCAAAAGGGGTCTAATTCACCCCTCCACTTT.

This clone was recorded once. One junction end does not reproduce the germline sequence, and a read error may be involved. The gene calls are TRBV28 and TRBJ2-5; TRBD2 is a possible D gene (6 bases). Germline V gene sequence: CDR1 MDHEN, CDR2 SYDVKM. This CDR3 has 14 residues. The CDR3 DNA reads TGTGCCAGCGTTCCTGCGGGGCGTCAAGGGACCCAGTACTTC. It encodes CASVPAGRQGTQYF. The variable domain in full, with the rest retrieved from reference TRBV28 and TRBJ2-5, is DVKVTQSSRYLVKRTGEKVFLECVQDMDHENMFWYRQDPGLGLRLIYFSYDVKMKEKGDIPEGYSVSREKKERFSLILESASTNQTSMYLCASVPAGRQGTQYFGPGTRLLVL.